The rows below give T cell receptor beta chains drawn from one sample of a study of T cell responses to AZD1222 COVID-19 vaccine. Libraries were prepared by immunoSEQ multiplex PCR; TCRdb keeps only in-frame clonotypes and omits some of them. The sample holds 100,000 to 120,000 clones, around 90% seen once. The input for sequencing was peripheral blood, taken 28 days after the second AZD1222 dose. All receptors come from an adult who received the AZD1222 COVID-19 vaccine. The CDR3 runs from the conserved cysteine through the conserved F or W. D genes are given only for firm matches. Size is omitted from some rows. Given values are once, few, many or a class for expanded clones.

DNA: TGTGCCAGCAGTTCTGGGGGAGCCTACGAGCAGTACTTC
CDR3: CASSSGGAYEQYF
size: .
V: TRBV27
J: TRBJ2-7
D: .

DNA: TGTGCCAGCAGTTTTGAGGCAGGAGATACGCAGTATTTT
CDR3: CASSFEAGDTQYF
size: .
V: TRBV27
J: TRBJ2-3
D: .

DNA: TGCGCCAGCAGCCCGGGGGGCGGGCGAGACACAGATACGCAGTATTTT
CDR3: CASSPGGGRDTDTQYF
size: .
V: TRBV5-1
J: TRBJ2-3
D: .

DNA: TGTGCCAGCAGCGCCCTGGGGTGGGCGAAGCTACAAGAGACCCAGTACTTC
CDR3: CASSALGWAKLQETQYF
size: .
V: TRBV5-6
J: TRBJ2-5
D: .

DNA: TGCGCCAGCGGACCACGAAGTGGACCGACCCAAGAGACCCAGTACTTC
CDR3: CASGPRSGPTQETQYF
size: .
V: TRBV5-1
J: TRBJ2-5
D: .

DNA: TGTGCCAGCACCCCCTGGGGGACGGGGACCTTTGCCAACGAGCAGTACTTC
CDR3: CASTPWGTGTFANEQYF
size: .
V: TRBV27
J: TRBJ2-7
D: .

DNA: TGTGCCAGCAGCTTACGCGCCAGGGAGGAAAAACTGTTTTTT
CDR3: CASSLRAREEKLFF
size: .
V: TRBV7-2
J: TRBJ1-4
D: .

DNA: TGTGCCTGGAGTTCACAGACGACAGGGAAGGTTAGAGAGACCCAGTACTTC
CDR3: CAWSSQTTGKVRETQYF
size: .
V: TRBV30
J: TRBJ2-5
D: TRBD1

DNA: TGTGCCAGCAGCCAAGTGACTTCAGATACGCAGTATTTT
CDR3: CASSQVTSDTQYF
size: .
V: TRBV3-1/TRBV3-2
J: TRBJ2-3
D: .

DNA: TGTGCCACCCAGGGGCAGGGCGCAGGCAATCAGCCCCAGCATTTT
CDR3: CATQGQGAGNQPQHF
size: .
V: TRBV19
J: TRBJ1-5
D: .

DNA: TGTGCCAGCAGTTTATCCCCTTTTATGAGCGATGAGCAGTTCTTC
CDR3: CASSLSPFMSDEQFF
size: .
V: TRBV27
J: TRBJ2-1
D: .

DNA: TGTGCCAGCAGCCCTACGTATACTGGAAACACCATATATTTT
CDR3: CASSPTYTGNTIYF
size: .
V: TRBV7-2
J: TRBJ1-3
D: .

DNA: TGTGCCAGCAGCCAAGACGAGAACAGTATCATAGGGGAGCTGTTTTTT
CDR3: CASSQDENSIIGELFF
size: .
V: TRBV3-1/TRBV3-2
J: TRBJ2-2
D: .

DNA: TGTGCCAGCTCATCTTCTAGCGGGGGGGCCAATGAGCAGTTCTTC
CDR3: CASSSSSGGANEQFF
size: once
V: TRBV18
J: TRBJ2-1
D: TRBD2

DNA: TGTGCCACTCGGGACTTATCTTACAATGAGCAGTTCTTC
CDR3: CATRDLSYNEQFF
size: .
V: TRBV12-3/TRBV12-4
J: TRBJ2-1
D: .

DNA: TGTGCCAGCAGCCCCCGGGACAGGATAGGAGGCTACACCTTC
CDR3: CASSPRDRIGGYTF
size: .
V: TRBV9
J: TRBJ1-2
D: TRBD1

DNA: TGTGCCAGCAGCTTAGCCTGGACAGGGAATGAAAAACTGTTTTTT
CDR3: CASSLAWTGNEKLFF
size: .
V: TRBV7-9
J: TRBJ1-4
D: TRBD1

DNA: TGTGCCAGCAGGAAACCGGGACAGGGGGCCAACGAGCAGTACTTC
CDR3: CASRKPGQGANEQYF
size: .
V: TRBV28
J: TRBJ2-7
D: TRBD1

DNA: TGTGCCACCAGCAGAGGTGACAGGCTTGGCTACACCTTC
CDR3: CATSRGDRLGYTF
size: .
V: TRBV15
J: TRBJ1-2
D: .

DNA: TGTGCCAGCACCTGGACAGGGAGCTCCTATAATTCACCCCTCCACTTT
CDR3: CASTWTGSSYNSPLHF
size: .
V: TRBV9
J: TRBJ1-6
D: TRBD1

DNA: TGTGCCAGCAGTGCCTGGACAGGGATGTCGAATTCACCCCTCCACTTT
CDR3: CASSAWTGMSNSPLHF
size: .
V: TRBV25-1
J: TRBJ1-6
D: TRBD1

DNA: TGCGCCAGCAGTGACGGCTCAAGCTCTGGAAACACCATATATTTT
CDR3: CASSDGSSSGNTIYF
size: .
V: TRBV10-1
J: TRBJ1-3
D: .

DNA: TGTGCCAGCGGGGCGGGTAGCGGGGGCCTATACGAGCAGTACTTC
CDR3: CASGAGSGGLYEQYF
size: .
V: TRBV28
J: TRBJ2-7
D: TRBD2

DNA: TGCGCCAGCAGCCAAGATCGCGGGGGCAGGGTTGGCTACACCTTC
CDR3: CASSQDRGGRVGYTF
size: .
V: TRBV4-1
J: TRBJ1-2
D: .

DNA: TGTGCCAGCAGCCCCCAGACAGGGACTAATTCACCCCTCCACTTT
CDR3: CASSPQTGTNSPLHF
size: .
V: TRBV7-2
J: TRBJ1-6
D: TRBD1

DNA: TGTGCCAGCAGCCAAGGGGACAGTGCAACTAATGAAAAACTGTTTTTT
CDR3: CASSQGDSATNEKLFF
size: .
V: TRBV3-1/TRBV3-2
J: TRBJ1-4
D: TRBD1

DNA: TGTGCCAGCAGCCGAGAAGAGGGAAACTCTGGGGCCAACGTCCTGACTTTC
CDR3: CASSREEGNSGANVLTF
size: .
V: TRBV21-1
J: TRBJ2-6
D: .

DNA: TGTGCCAGCACTAAGCGGGGCGGGAATCAGCCCCAGCATTTT
CDR3: CASTKRGGNQPQHF
size: .
V: TRBV6-5
J: TRBJ1-5
D: .

DNA: TGTGCCAGCAGTTTACAGGGGAACTATGGCTACACCTTC
CDR3: CASSLQGNYGYTF
size: .
V: TRBV27
J: TRBJ1-2
D: .